Listed below are T cell receptor beta chains from one sample, sequenced in a study of OX40 agonist ivuxolimab in advanced cancers. Repertoires were generated with immunoSEQ multiplex PCR, while TCRdb's copy carries only in-frame clones and drops some. The table has more than 100,000 clones, around nine tenths seen once. This sample comprised CD4+ or CD8+ T cells sorted from blood, obtained in a trial of the OX40 agonist ivuxolimab. The origin of the receptors is an adult with an advanced solid tumor such as melanoma, head and neck, liver or kidney cancer. Both conserved end residues are part of each CDR3. The D gene is left open where the match is weak. A row's size may be missing; if present it is once, few, many or a size class.

V: TRBV18
J: TRBJ2-7
D: TRBD1
size: NA
CDR3: CASSPTGGDPYEQYF
DNA: TGTGCCAGCTCACCGACAGGGGGCGACCCCTACGAGCAGTACTTC

V: TRBV19
J: TRBJ2-7
D: TRBD2
size: NA
CDR3: CASRAYAGGSYEQYF
DNA: TGTGCCAGTAGGGCCTACGCGGGAGGATCCTACGAGCAGTACTTC

V: TRBV18
J: TRBJ2-1
D: NA
size: NA
CDR3: CASSPSQDYNEQFF
DNA: TGTGCCAGCTCACCAAGCCAGGACTACAATGAGCAGTTCTTC

V: TRBV28
J: TRBJ2-1
D: TRBD1
size: NA
CDR3: CASSLLGQGYNEQFF
DNA: TGTGCCAGCAGTTTACTCGGACAGGGCTACAATGAGCAGTTCTTC

V: TRBV28
J: TRBJ2-7
D: TRBD1
size: once
CDR3: CASRPGTGQWENEQYF
DNA: TGTGCCAGCAGGCCAGGGACAGGGCAATGGGAAAACGAGCAGTACTTC

V: TRBV2
J: TRBJ2-5
D: NA
size: NA
CDR3: CASRWETQYF
DNA: TGTGCCAGCAGATGGGAGACCCAGTACTTC

V: TRBV2
J: TRBJ2-7
D: TRBD1
size: NA
CDR3: CASKADRGTPYEQYF
DNA: TGTGCCAGCAAGGCGGACAGGGGAACCCCCTACGAGCAGTACTTC

V: TRBV27
J: TRBJ2-2
D: TRBD2
size: NA
CDR3: CASRERGANTGELFF
DNA: TGTGCCAGCAGGGAGCGGGGCGCGAACACCGGGGAGCTGTTTTTT

V: TRBV28
J: TRBJ1-1
D: NA
size: NA
CDR3: CASSLRGGADTEAFF
DNA: TGTGCCAGCAGCCTCCGGGGGGGGGCGGACACTGAAGCTTTCTTT

V: TRBV7-9
J: TRBJ2-2
D: NA
size: NA
CDR3: CASSPTTRVYTGELFF
DNA: TGTGCCAGCAGCCCCACCACTAGGGTTTACACCGGGGAGCTGTTTTTT

V: TRBV4-2
J: TRBJ2-7
D: NA
size: NA
CDR3: CASSPREDRSYEQYF
DNA: TGTGCCAGCAGCCCCCGAGAGGACAGATCCTACGAGCAGTACTTC

V: TRBV7-9
J: TRBJ2-3
D: NA
size: NA
CDR3: CASSLRVGEGTDTQYF
DNA: TGTGCCAGCAGCTTAAGAGTCGGCGAGGGCACAGATACGCAGTATTTT

V: TRBV7-2
J: TRBJ2-1
D: TRBD2
size: NA
CDR3: CASSPPGGGSAQWNEQFF
DNA: TGTGCCAGCAGCCCCCCCGGGGGGGGGTCTGCTCAATGGAATGAGCAGTTCTTC

V: TRBV21-1
J: TRBJ2-1
D: NA
size: NA
CDR3: CASRLDYDSYNEQFF
DNA: TGTGCCAGCAGATTAGACTACGACTCCTACAATGAGCAGTTCTTC

V: TRBV18
J: TRBJ2-2
D: NA
size: NA
CDR3: CASSPQEANTGELFF
DNA: TGTGCCAGCTCACCACAGGAGGCGAACACCGGGGAGCTGTTTTTT

V: TRBV18
J: TRBJ2-5
D: NA
size: NA
CDR3: CASSLTLGILQETQYF
DNA: TGTGCCAGCTCACTCACCCTCGGGATCCTCCAAGAGACCCAGTACTTC

V: TRBV6-6
J: TRBJ2-5
D: NA
size: NA
CDR3: CASNLGGGAGETQYF
DNA: TGTGCCAGCAACCTGGGGGGGGGCGCGGGAGAGACCCAGTACTTC

V: TRBV30
J: TRBJ1-5
D: NA
size: NA
CDR3: CAWRSKGGQPQHF
DNA: TGTGCCTGGAGATCGAAGGGTGGCCAGCCCCAGCATTTT

V: TRBV6-1
J: TRBJ2-7
D: NA
size: NA
CDR3: CASSPHYAYEQYF
DNA: TGTGCCAGCAGTCCCCACTACGCCTACGAGCAGTACTTC

V: TRBV10-3
J: TRBJ1-6
D: NA
size: NA
CDR3: CAIRGTDGGSPLHF
DNA: TGTGCCATCAGGGGGACGGATGGGGGTTCACCCCTCCACTTT

V: TRBV28
J: TRBJ1-5
D: NA
size: NA
CDR3: CASSLGAVAGELRQPQHF
DNA: TGTGCCAGCAGTTTAGGGGCCGTGGCAGGGGAGCTGAGGCAGCCCCAGCATTTT

V: TRBV5-6
J: TRBJ1-2
D: NA
size: NA
CDR3: CASSLAASFYGYTF
DNA: TGTGCCAGCAGCTTGGCTGCCAGTTTCTATGGCTACACCTTC

V: TRBV10-3
J: TRBJ1-2
D: NA
size: NA
CDR3: CAIRPADPDGNGYTF
DNA: TGTGCCATCAGACCCGCAGACCCCGACGGGAATGGCTACACCTTC

V: TRBV12-5
J: TRBJ1-2
D: NA
size: NA
CDR3: CASGLGFGHLNHYGYTF
DNA: TGTGCTAGTGGTTTGGGGTTCGGACACCTGAATCATTATGGCTACACCTTC

V: TRBV6-5
J: TRBJ2-2
D: TRBD1
size: NA
CDR3: CASSPDRGRTGELFF
DNA: TGTGCCAGCAGCCCGGACAGGGGAAGGACCGGGGAGCTGTTTTTT

V: TRBV23-1
J: TRBJ2-7
D: NA
size: NA
CDR3: CASSQCPGQGDRDGGCEQYF
DNA: TGCGCCAGCAGTCAATGCCCTGGGCAGGGGGATCGGGACGGGGGCTGCGAGCAGTACTTC

V: TRBV15
J: TRBJ2-7
D: TRBD1
size: few
CDR3: CATSRGQGASEQYF
DNA: TGTGCCACCAGCAGAGGACAGGGGGCCTCCGAGCAGTACTTC

V: TRBV10-1
J: TRBJ2-5
D: TRBD1
size: NA
CDR3: CASSDIRDRGQETQYF
DNA: TGCGCCAGCAGTGACATACGGGACAGGGGCCAAGAGACCCAGTACTTC

V: TRBV7-2
J: TRBJ2-5
D: TRBD1
size: NA
CDR3: CASSKGHFQDRGTETQYF
DNA: TGTGCCAGCAGCAAGGGGCACTTCCAGGACAGGGGGACAGAGACCCAGTACTTC

V: TRBV19
J: TRBJ1-1
D: TRBD1
size: NA
CDR3: CASSDTGGTEAFF
DNA: TGTGCCAGTAGTGACACAGGGGGCACTGAAGCTTTCTTT

V: TRBV19
J: TRBJ1-5
D: TRBD1
size: NA
CDR3: CASSMLTGAADQPQHF
DNA: TGTGCCAGTAGTATGCTTACAGGGGCGGCCGATCAGCCCCAGCATTTT

V: TRBV2
J: TRBJ2-7
D: NA
size: NA
CDR3: CASSEEGGIYEQYF
DNA: TGTGCCAGCAGTGAAGAAGGGGGGATTTACGAGCAGTACTTC

V: TRBV5-1
J: TRBJ2-3
D: NA
size: NA
CDR3: CASSLEPNADTQYF
DNA: TGCGCCAGCAGCTTGGAACCGAATGCAGATACGCAGTATTTT

V: TRBV6-6
J: TRBJ2-2
D: NA
size: NA
CDR3: CASSRPAGELFF
DNA: TGTGCCAGCAGCCGACCCGCCGGGGAGCTGTTTTTT

V: TRBV28
J: TRBJ1-1
D: TRBD1
size: NA
CDR3: CASSYLADREAFF
DNA: TGTGCCAGCAGTTATCTCGCGGACAGGGAAGCTTTCTTT

V: TRBV27
J: TRBJ2-1
D: NA
size: NA
CDR3: CASSLDSYNEQFF
DNA: TGTGCCAGCAGTTTAGACAGCTACAATGAGCAGTTCTTC

V: TRBV7-2
J: TRBJ1-1
D: TRBD1
size: NA
CDR3: CASSPDRGRTEAFF
DNA: TGTGCCAGCAGCCCCGACAGGGGAAGGACTGAAGCTTTCTTT

V: TRBV27
J: TRBJ1-3
D: TRBD1
size: NA
CDR3: CASSSPGQGKSGNTIYF
DNA: TGTGCCAGCAGTTCTCCCGGACAGGGGAAGTCTGGAAACACCATATATTTT

V: TRBV7-2
J: TRBJ2-7
D: NA
size: NA
CDR3: CASSFLENYEQYF
DNA: TGTGCCAGCAGCTTTTTGGAGAATTACGAGCAGTACTTC

V: TRBV7-2
J: TRBJ2-4
D: NA
size: NA
CDR3: CASSLGQLAKNIQYF
DNA: TGTGCCAGCAGCTTAGGGCAGTTAGCCAAAAACATTCAGTACTTC

V: TRBV5-8
J: TRBJ1-5
D: NA
size: NA
CDR3: CASRPDRNSNQPQHF
DNA: TGTGCCAGCAGACCCGACAGAAATAGCAATCAGCCCCAGCATTTT

V: TRBV6-5
J: TRBJ1-1
D: NA
size: NA
CDR3: CASSKSVGNTEAFF
DNA: TGTGCCAGCAGTAAATCCGTGGGCAACACTGAAGCTTTCTTT

V: TRBV11-3
J: TRBJ2-7
D: NA
size: few
CDR3: CASSPPGMGSYEQYF
DNA: TGTGCCAGCAGCCCCCCCGGAATGGGCTCCTACGAGCAGTACTTC

V: TRBV4-2
J: TRBJ2-7
D: NA
size: NA
CDR3: CASSQDSWSSYEQYF
DNA: TGTGCCAGCAGCCAAGATAGCTGGAGCTCCTACGAGCAGTACTTC

V: TRBV6-5
J: TRBJ1-3
D: TRBD1
size: NA
CDR3: CASGSGDSSGNTIYF
DNA: TGTGCCAGCGGTTCAGGGGACAGCTCTGGAAACACCATATATTTT

V: TRBV12-1
J: TRBJ1-5
D: NA
size: NA
CDR3: CASSFEQALRPQHF
DNA: TGTGCCAGCAGCTTTGAACAGGCCCTCCGGCCCCAGCATTTT

V: TRBV2
J: TRBJ2-3
D: TRBD1
size: NA
CDR3: CASSGGQGAGDTQYF
DNA: TGTGCCAGCAGTGGGGGACAGGGGGCGGGAGATACGCAGTATTTT

V: TRBV6-5
J: TRBJ2-7
D: NA
size: NA
CDR3: CASSYSPSGAREQYF
DNA: TGTGCCAGCAGTTACTCACCCTCGGGGGCGCGGGAGCAGTACTTC

V: TRBV14
J: TRBJ2-1
D: NA
size: NA
CDR3: CASSHGSTSYNEQFF
DNA: TGTGCCAGCAGCCACGGGAGTACCTCCTACAATGAGCAGTTCTTC

V: TRBV10-1
J: TRBJ2-1
D: NA
size: NA
CDR3: CATSQGTVGGEQFF
DNA: TGCGCCACCTCTCAGGGGACCGTGGGGGGTGAGCAGTTCTTC

V: TRBV5-1
J: TRBJ2-7
D: NA
size: NA
CDR3: CASSLSPGYSPYEQYF
DNA: TGCGCCAGCAGCTTGAGTCCGGGTTACAGCCCCTACGAGCAGTACTTC